The 21 T cell receptor beta chains below all came from one sample that was sequenced in a study of human thymus T cells. The thymus tissue came from resections taken during corrective heart surgery. Some clones are missing from TCRdb's copy, which holds only in-frame ones; the method was immunoSEQ multiplex PCR. The table records about 120,000 clones, over 85% of them present only once. The sequenced sample was thymus tissue. These TCRs come from a boy under two years old with a congenital heart defect but otherwise immunologically healthy.

V gene TRBV27 combines with J gene TRBJ2-3, with 9 bases matching TRBD2. The CDR3 spans 16 residues. V lost 5 bases, J lost 6 bases, and 12 bases stayed unmatched. The germline V gene encodes CDR1 MNHEY and CDR2 SMNVEV (reference sequence). CDR3 nucleotides: TGTGCCAGCAGTCCCCAGGCGGGGGGGCCGAGTGATACGCAGTATTTT. Translating gives CASSPQAGGPSDTQYF.

The chain uses TRBV10-1 and TRBJ1-1, with a possible D match to TRBD1 (6 bases). Trimming left V 5 bases short and J 0 bases short, with 28 bases between. The CDR3 has 20 amino acids. Per germline, CDR1 WNHNN and CDR2 SYGVQD (reference sequence). The CDR3 sequence is CASSITQGTSPQPMNTEAFF. Here the CDR3 DNA reads TGCGCCAGCAGTATAACACAGGGAACGAGTCCCCAACCCATGAACACTGAAGCTTTCTTT.

This sequence joins TRBV11-2 and TRBJ1-2; possible D gene TRBD1, 6 bases. V was shortened by 5 bases and J by 3 bases, with 13 bases between the two germline ends. The CDR3 totals 14 residues. CDR1 and CDR2 (germline): SGHAT, FQNNGV. The CDR3 loop reads CASSTISGDYGYTF. DNA of the CDR3: TGTGCCAGCAGCACAATTTCAGGGGACTATGGCTACACCTTC. Full variable domain (rest looked up from reference TRBV11-2 and TRBJ1-2): EAGVAQSPRYKIIEKRQSVAFWCNPISGHATLYWYQQILGQGPKLLIQFQNNGVVDDSQLPKDRFSAERLKGVDSTLKIQPAKLEDSAVYLCASSTISGDYGYTFGSGTRLTVV.

The rearrangement links TRBV27 to TRBJ2-7; 8 positions match TRBD1. Trimming at V came to 6 bases and at J to 1 base, leaving 11 bases not matched to a gene. The CDR3 has 16 amino acids. Germline V gene lookup returns CDR1 MNHEY and CDR2 SMNVEV (reference sequence). CDR3 amino acids: CASSNQGAPLSYEQYF. The CDR3 region has the DNA TGTGCCAGCAGCAATCAGGGGGCCCCTCTTTCCTACGAGCAGTACTTC.

V is TRBV5-1 and J is TRBJ1-2; D is perhaps TRBD1 (5 bases). The germline V gene has CDR1 SGHRS and CDR2 YFSETQ. Trimming took off 5 bases at V and 2 bases at J, with 13 bases between the two ends. The length of the CDR3 is 14 residues. The CDR3: CASRWDRRNYGYTF. In DNA, the CDR3 is TGCGCCAGCAGGTGGGACCGTCGAAACTATGGCTACACCTTC.

The rearrangement links TRBV9 to TRBJ1-1; perhaps TRBD1 as D (5 bases). The V end lost 4 bases, the J end lost 1 base, and 14 bases lay between the germline ends. This CDR3 contains 15 residues. Per germline, CDR1 SGDLS and CDR2 YYNGEE. The DNA for the CDR3 is TGTGCCAGCAGCCCATCCGACAGAGCGAACACTGAAGCTTTCTTT. Its protein is CASSPSDRANTEAFF.

This clone has only one observation. This chain uses TRBV25-1 with TRBJ1-4, with D perhaps matching TRBD1 (5 bases). The CDR3 contains 15 residues. Between the trimmed V and J ends, which lost 0 bases and 5 bases, there was a span of 10 bases. Germline lookup yields CDR1 MGHDK and CDR2 SYGVNS. CDR3 sequence reads: CASSEYRQGNEKLFF. Written as DNA, the CDR3 is TGTGCCAGCAGTGAATATAGGCAGGGAAATGAAAAACTGTTTTTT. The variable domain in full, completed from reference TRBV25-1 and TRBJ1-4, reads EADIYQTPRYLVIGTGKKITLECSQTMGHDKMYWYQQDPGMELHLIHYSYGVNSTEKGDLSSESTVSRIRTEHFPLTLESARPSHTSQYLCASSEYRQGNEKLFFGSGTQLSVL.

The count of this clone is one. The V and J genes are TRBV7-2 and TRBJ2-4; D is possibly TRBD1 (8 bases). With 8 bases removed from V and 5 bases from J, the gap between germline ends came to 13 bases. The CDR3 runs to 13 residues. Looked up from germline, CDR1 is SGHTA and CDR2 is FQGNSA. The CDR3 spells CASLTGGENIQYF. CDR3 DNA: TGTGCCAGCCTTACAGGGGGGGAAAACATTCAGTACTTC.

The genes are TRBV7-9 and TRBJ1-1; D gene ambiguous. Germline V gene data show CDR1 as SEHNR and CDR2 as FQNEAQ (reference sequence). CDR3 length equals 12 residues. V was cut by 6 bases and J by 2 bases, with 7 bases left in between. The CDR3 spells CASRIGNTEAFF. DNA for the CDR3: TGTGCCAGCAGGATCGGTAACACTGAAGCTTTCTTT. The whole variable domain, filled in from reference TRBV7-9 and TRBJ1-1, reads DTGVSQNPRHKITKRGQNVTFRCDPISEHNRLYWYRQTLGQGPEFLTYFQNEAQLEKSRLLSDRFSAERPKGSFSTLEIQRTEQGDSAMYLCASRIGNTEAFFGQGTRLTVV.

The chain recombines TRBV18 with TRBJ2-1; 9 bases map to TRBD2. Losses at the gene ends were 6 bases for V and 10 bases for J; bases not matched to a gene: 16. Germline CDR1 reads KGHSH; CDR2 reads LQKENI. This CDR3 has 16 amino acids. The CDR3 bases are TGTGCCAGCTCGCGGACCGGGACTAGCAGGGGTGGAGAGCAGTTCTTC. The encoded protein is CASSRTGTSRGGEQFF.

The V call is TRBV6-1, the J call TRBJ1-1, with D unresolved. CDR3 length: 16 amino acids. Germline CDR1 is MNHNS and CDR2 is SASEGT. With 3 bases removed from V and 0 bases from J, the gap between germline ends came to 14 bases. The CDR3 sequence: CASSETDLPVNTEAFF. The CDR3 coding sequence is TGTGCCAGCAGTGAGACGGACCTCCCTGTGAACACTGAAGCTTTCTTT.

The chain is built from TRBV5-4 and TRBJ2-1; 9 bases line up with TRBD2. The CDR3 runs to 17 residues. Looked up from germline, CDR1 is SGHNT and CDR2 is YYREEE (reference sequence). V gave up 7 bases and J gave up 6 bases; unmatched junction bases: 17. The CDR3 loop reads CASGSGCGGALGNEQFF. CDR3 sequence (DNA): TGTGCCAGCGGGTCGGGGTGCGGGGGGGCCTTGGGCAATGAGCAGTTCTTC.

J is TRBJ1-6 and V is TRBV5-4; TRBD1 matches at 7 bases. The CDR3 totals 14 residues. V was clipped by 9 bases and J by 5 bases; unmatched bases: 8. Germline V gene data show CDR1 as SGHNT and CDR2 as YYREEE (reference sequence). CDR3 loop: CATPDRRNNSPLHF. In nucleotides, the CDR3 is TGTGCCACCCCGGACAGGAGAAATAATTCACCCCTCCACTTT.

This clone came up a few times. This sequence joins TRBV30 and TRBJ1-6, with 9 bases aligning to TRBD1. V was pared by 3 bases and J by 7 bases, with 13 bases of the junction left unmatched. The germline CDR1 and CDR2 sequences are GTSNPN and SVGIG (reference sequence). This CDR3 region has 17 residues. The CDR3 region has the DNA TGTGCCTGGAGCCCGGACGACAGGGGGAAGGGGAATTCACCCCTCCACTTT. As protein: CAWSPDDRGKGNSPLHF.

The chain carries TRBV7-2 and TRBJ2-5; D may be TRBD2 (5 bases). This CDR3 spans 14 amino acids. The germline V gene has CDR1 SGHTA and CDR2 FQGNSA. Between the trimmed V and J ends, which lost 7 bases and 5 bases, there was a span of 17 bases. The CDR3 DNA follows: TGTGCCAGCACCAGCACTAGTCTCGGGGAGACCCAGTACTTC. It translates to CASTSTSLGETQYF.

This clone is a singleton in its sample. The CDR3 nucleotides are TGTGCCAGCAGCTTAGGGTGGGCAGCTTCCTACGAGCAGTACTTC. Its translation: CASSLGWAASYEQYF. J is TRBJ2-7 and V is TRBV7-2; D gene ambiguous. Germline-derived CDR1 and CDR2 are SGHTA and FQGNSA. V lost 1 base and J 1 base, leaving 11 bases between the germline ends. CDR3 length: 15 residues.

V usage is TRBV19 and J usage is TRBJ1-1; 8 positions agree with TRBD1. The V gene's germline CDR1 is LNHDA and CDR2 SQIVND (reference sequence). V trimming: 7 bases; J trimming: 5 bases; junction bases outside the gene matches: 9. The CDR3 has 14 amino acids. CDR3 sequence reads: CASTPTGVRTEAFF. CDR3 nucleotide sequence: TGTGCCAGTACCCCGACAGGGGTACGGACTGAAGCTTTCTTT.

The gene calls are TRBV7-3 and TRBJ2-1; D remains ambiguous. Germline V gene sequence: CDR1 SGHTA, CDR2 FQGTGA. Trimming shortened V by 5 bases and J by 8 bases, and 19 bases separated the two germline ends. The CDR3 covers 15 residues. CDR3: CASSMRKEPNDEQFF. The CDR3 DNA sequence: TGTGCCAGCAGCATGAGGAAGGAGCCAAACGATGAGCAGTTCTTC.

The chain employs TRBV9 and TRBJ2-1; 8 nucleotides align to TRBD1. Germline CDR1 SGDLS, CDR2 YYNGEE. The CDR3 is 17 amino acids. Trimming removed 0 bases from V and 3 bases from J; junction bases left unmatched: 8. The chain's CDR3 is CASSVDFRGRIYNEQFF. The CDR3 DNA reads as TGTGCCAGCAGCGTAGATTTCAGGGGGCGAATCTACAATGAGCAGTTCTTC. The complete variable domain, with remaining parts taken from reference TRBV9 and TRBJ2-1, reads DSGVTQTPKHLITATGQRVTLRCSPRSGDLSVYWYQQSLDQGLQFLIQYYNGEERAKGNILERFSAQQFPDLHSELNLSSLELGDSALYFCASSVDFRGRIYNEQFFGPGTRLTVL.

In this sample, this clone turned up once. CDR3 coding DNA: TGTGCCAGCAGCCGAAAGACTCGGGATACGCAGTATTTT. It specifies CASSRKTRDTQYF. This rearrangement joins TRBV7-2 to TRBJ2-3; D unclear. V shed 5 bases and J shed 6 bases, with 12 bases lying between them. CDR3 length: 13 amino acids. CDR1 and CDR2 (germline): SGHTA, FQGNSA.

J is TRBJ2-3 and V is TRBV30, with TRBD2 matching over 7 bases. The length of the CDR3 is 13 residues. Germline values: CDR1 GTSNPN, CDR2 SVGIG (reference sequence). Unmatched junction bases numbered 2, after V lost 4 bases and J lost 1 base. The DNA for the CDR3 is TGTGCCTGGATCCGGGGGGGCACAGATACGCAGTATTTT. This gives the protein CAWIRGGTDTQYF.